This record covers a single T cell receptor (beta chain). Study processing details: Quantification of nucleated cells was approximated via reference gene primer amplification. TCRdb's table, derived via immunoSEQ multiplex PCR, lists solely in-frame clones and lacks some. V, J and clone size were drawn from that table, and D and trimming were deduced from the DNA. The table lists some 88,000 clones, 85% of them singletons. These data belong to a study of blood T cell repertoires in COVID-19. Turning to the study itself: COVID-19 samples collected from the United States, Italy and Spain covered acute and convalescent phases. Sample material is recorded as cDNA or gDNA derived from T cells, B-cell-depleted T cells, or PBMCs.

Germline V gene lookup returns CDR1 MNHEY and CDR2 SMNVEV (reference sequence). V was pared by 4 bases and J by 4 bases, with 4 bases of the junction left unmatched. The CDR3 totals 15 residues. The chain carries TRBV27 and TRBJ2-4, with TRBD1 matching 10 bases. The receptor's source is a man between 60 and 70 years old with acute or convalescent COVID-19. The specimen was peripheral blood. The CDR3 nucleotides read TGTGCCAGCAGTTCGGCGGGACAGGGGAAAAACATTCAGTACTTC. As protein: CASSSAGQGKNIQYF.